Listed here are 20 T cell receptor beta chains from one sample, sequenced in a study of identical twins. MiXCR was run by TCRdb on the 5' RACE reads, yielding one entry per CDR3 protein. The profile shows around 1.7 million distinct CDR3 sequences, around 29% of them singletons. The material sequenced was cord blood. The source of these receptors is a newborn girl in good health.

This clonotype came up a few times. This chain links TRBV5-1 with TRBJ2-7, with D perhaps given as TRBD1 or TRBD2 (5 bases each). Deletions cut 0 bases from V and 2 bases from J, with 15 bases between. CDR3 length equals 16 residues. CDR1 and CDR2 from the germline V gene are SGHRS and YFSETQ. CDR3 bases: TGCGCCAGCAGCTTGGATCCGGGACCCCGAACCTACGAGCAGTACTTC. Protein product: CASSLDPGPRTYEQYF.

This clonotype occurred many times. The V and J genes are TRBV5-1 and TRBJ2-3; 9 bases are shared with TRBD2. Per germline, CDR1 SGHRS and CDR2 YFSETQ. The V gene end was trimmed by 1 base and the J gene end by 2 bases; junction bases not matched to a gene: 5. The CDR3 runs to 16 residues. The CDR3 DNA is TGCGCCAGCAGCTTGTCCGCTAGCGGGATCACAGATACGCAGTATTTT. Translated: CASSLSASGITDTQYF.

The V gene is TRBV27, the J gene TRBJ1-2, with 7 bases that match TRBD1. The CDR3 is 17 residues long. J was trimmed by 0 bases and V by 3 bases; bases with no gene match: 10. Germline V lookup: CDR1 MNHEY, CDR2 SMNVEV (reference sequence). CDR3 sequence: CASSFADTGEPNYGYTF. In nucleotides, the CDR3 is TGTGCCAGCAGTTTCGCCGATACAGGGGAACCTAACTATGGCTACACCTTC.

In this sample, this clonotype turned up a few times. V is TRBV7-8 and J is TRBJ2-5; 8 bases fit TRBD2. Germline V gene lookup returns CDR1 SGHVS and CDR2 FQNEAQ. V gave up 0 bases and J gave up 7 bases; unmatched junction bases: 4. The CDR3 covers 14 residues. The CDR3 coding sequence is TGTGCCAGCAGCTTAGCCCCGGGGGGGTCGACCCAGTACTTC. This sequence encodes CASSLAPGGSTQYF.

As DNA, the CDR3 is TGTGCCATCAGTGCGGGGACTAGTGGTTTGGATACGCAGTATTTT. It specifies CAISAGTSGLDTQYF. The chain recombines TRBV10-3 with TRBJ2-3; 8 bases align to TRBD2. The CDR3 spans 15 residues. From germline, CDR1 is ENHRY and CDR2 SYGVKD. The ends lost 4 bases at V and 6 bases at J; junction bases unmatched: 9.

This clonotype has more than one count but fewer than ten. The J gene is TRBJ2-1, the V gene TRBV3-1; D may be TRBD2 (6 bases). Trimming stripped 3 bases from V and 5 bases from J, with 11 bases between. This CDR3 region has 14 residues. From germline, CDR1 is LGHDT and CDR2 YNNKEL (reference sequence). The CDR3 region is CASSQNAGNNEQFF. The DNA of the CDR3 is TGTGCCAGCAGCCAGAACGCGGGGAACAATGAGCAGTTCTTC.

The gene calls are TRBV5-1 and TRBJ2-2; TRBD1 matches at 9 bases. The V and J ends lost 4 bases and 4 bases, in that order; junction bases with no gene match: 8. CDR3 length: 16 amino acids. CDR1 is SGHRS and CDR2 is YFSETQ in the germline V gene. As DNA, the CDR3 is TGCGCCAGCAGCGATGACAGGGGGGATATCACCGGGGAGCTGTTTTTT. Translated: CASSDDRGDITGELFF.

The rearrangement links TRBV7-2 to TRBJ1-1, with D maybe TRBD1 (5 bases). The CDR3 runs to 15 residues. Trimming removed 3 bases at V and 6 bases at J, with 17 bases between. Germline CDR1 and CDR2: SGHTA and FQGNSA. The chain's CDR3 is CASSFVSGSGAEAFF. The CDR3, as DNA: TGTGCCAGCAGCTTTGTTTCAGGGAGTGGCGCTGAAGCTTTCTTT.

In DNA form, the CDR3 reads TGTGCCAGCTCACCGGTGGGCCGGGGCAACTATGGCTACACCTTC. Translated: CASSPVGRGNYGYTF. The rearrangement links TRBV18 to TRBJ1-2, with D tentatively TRBD1 (5 bases). CDR1 and CDR2 from the germline V gene are KGHSH and LQKENI. The CDR3 is made up of 15 amino acids. Trimming removed 3 bases from V and 2 bases from J, with 13 bases in between.

The genes are TRBV20-1 and TRBJ2-1; 9 nucleotides line up with TRBD2. The CDR3 is 14 residues long. CDR1 and CDR2 (germline): DFQATT, SNEGSKA (reference sequence). With V trimmed by 3 bases and J by 10 bases, 10 bases remained unmatched. CDR3 bases: TGCAGTGCTAGTGGGCTAGCGGGATCTAGCGAGCAGTTCTTC. Translating gives CSASGLAGSSEQFF.

The count of this clonotype is one. At one of its ends the junction is not consistent with the germline gene, which may arise from a read error. This chain uses TRBV12-3 or TRBV12-4 with TRBJ1-2; no definite D call. The CDR3 runs to 13 residues. The CDR3 DNA follows: TGTGTCAGCAGTTTAGGCGGGAACTATGGCTACACCTTC. Translating it yields CVSSLGGNYGYTF.

V gene TRBV10-3 combines with J gene TRBJ2-1; either TRBD1 or TRBD2 may fit D (5 bases each). Germline values: CDR1 ENHRY, CDR2 SYGVKD. CDR3 size: 14 residues. Trimming pared 7 bases from V and 10 bases from J, leaving 20 bases between. DNA of the CDR3: TGTGCCATCAAGGATCCAGGGAGCTCCTACGAGCAGTTCTTC. Its translation is CAIKDPGSSYEQFF.

This chain connects TRBV4-2 to TRBJ2-4; 8 bases are a match to TRBD2. This CDR3 has 15 amino acids. The V gene end was trimmed by 1 base and the J gene end by 6 bases; junction bases not matched to a gene: 5. Germline CDR1 and CDR2: LGHNA and YNFKEQ. The CDR3 sequence: CASSQGLSGGNIQYF. CDR3 coding DNA: TGTGCCAGCAGCCAAGGTCTAAGCGGGGGAAACATTCAGTACTTC.

This clonotype was counted only a few times. The chain uses TRBV3-1 and TRBJ2-1, with D possibly matching TRBD1 (5 bases). V was shortened by 0 bases and J by 8 bases, with 14 bases between the two germline ends. CDR3 size: 15 residues. The V gene's germline CDR1 is LGHDT and CDR2 YNNKEL (reference sequence). The CDR3: CASSQDELPGYEQFF. CDR3 bases: TGTGCCAGCAGCCAAGACGAATTACCAGGGTATGAGCAGTTCTTC.

This clonotype has more than one count but fewer than ten. The rearrangement links TRBV10-3 to TRBJ1-5, with D unclear. The V and J ends lost 2 bases and 6 bases respectively, with 8 bases between them. The CDR3 has 13 amino acids. Germline V gives CDR1 ENHRY, CDR2 SYGVKD. CDR3 loop: CAISETDSQPQHF. In DNA form, the CDR3 reads TGTGCCATCAGTGAGACAGATTCTCAGCCCCAGCATTTT.

Many counts were recorded for this clonotype. The chain is built from TRBV20-1 and TRBJ2-3; 12 bases are shared with TRBD2. The CDR3 covers 15 residues. V dropped 6 bases and J dropped 0; count of bases not matched to a gene: 4. Germline assignment: CDR1 DFQATT and CDR2 SNEGSKA (reference sequence). The CDR3 is CSATGTSGSTDTQYF. Written as DNA, the CDR3 is TGCAGTGCCACCGGGACTAGCGGGAGCACAGATACGCAGTATTTT.

This clonotype was recorded only once. The genes are TRBV6-5 and TRBJ2-5; 10 bases are a match to TRBD2. With V trimmed by 0 bases and J by 11 bases, 12 bases remained unmatched. The germline CDR1 and CDR2 sequences are MNHEY and SVGAGI. CDR3 length: 16 residues. The CDR3 bases are TGTGCCAGCAGTTACTCGGGACTAGCGCGTTACAATGAGCAGTACTTC. Its protein product is CASSYSGLARYNEQYF.

This clonotype has at least ten counts. The chain recombines TRBV6-2 or TRBV6-3 with TRBJ1-2, with D unresolved. Trimming took 5 bases from V and 8 from J, leaving 12 bases between them. Germline V gene lookup returns CDR1 MNHEY and CDR2 SVGEGT. This CDR3 comprises 12 residues. CDR3 DNA sequence: TGTGCCAGCAGTAAACTTTCTGACGGCTACACCTTC. Amino acids: CASSKLSDGYTF.

This chain joins TRBV28 and TRBJ2-4; TRBD2 aligns across 10 bases. The DNA matches TRBJ2-7 better at its end, which makes the J call doubtful. CDR3 length: 15 amino acids. Per germline, CDR1 MDHEN and CDR2 SYDVKM. The CDR3 DNA sequence: TGTGCCAGCAGTGTAGGGACTAGCGAAAGCTACGAGCAGTACTTC. It encodes CASSVGTSESYEQYF.

This chain uses TRBV28 with TRBJ1-4; tentatively, D is TRBD1 (5 bases). The length of the CDR3 is 15 residues. The V end was cut by 6 bases, the J end by 8 bases, with 19 bases between. Germline V lookup: CDR1 MDHEN, CDR2 SYDVKM. CDR3 bases: TGTGCCAGCAGCCCCTCTGCGGGGGGGGAAGAAAAACTGTTTTTT. This sequence encodes CASSPSAGGEEKLFF.